This TCR beta chain derives from a study of blood T cell repertoires in COVID-19. Overall study: T cells, B-cell-depleted T cells, or PBMCs supplied cDNA or gDNA.

Measured with immunoSEQ multiplex PCR; TCRdb has only the in-frame clones, and not every one. This sample carries approximately 210,000 clones, around 84% of them seen once, and the ten largest clones take over 9.5%. This receptor was obtained from an elderly woman with COVID-19, enrolled during active disease. Input material: peripheral blood.

The CDR3 bases are TGTGCCAGCTCACTCCAGGGGGCTGACTATGGCTACACCTTC. Its translation is CASSLQGADYGYTF. The J gene is TRBJ1-2, the V gene TRBV18, with TRBD1 matching over 8 bases. Germline CDR1 and CDR2: KGHSH and LQKENI. The ends lost 4 bases at V and 3 bases at J; junction bases unmatched: 4. The CDR3 has 14 amino acids.